The T cell receptor (beta chain) described here comes from a study of OX40 agonist ivuxolimab in advanced cancers. Assay used: immunoSEQ multiplex PCR; TCRdb lists only in-frame clones, some missing. The sample includes 28,000 or so clones, roughly nine tenths of them seen just once. The receptor was derived from an adult with an advanced solid tumor such as melanoma, head and neck, liver or kidney cancer. Material: CD4+ or CD8+ T cells sorted from blood, obtained in a trial of the OX40 agonist ivuxolimab.

CDR3 protein: CASSAGTSGGSFYNEQFF. The CDR3 DNA reads TGTGCCAGCAGTGCCGGGACTAGCGGGGGGAGCTTCTACAATGAGCAGTTCTTC. The rearrangement joins TRBV27 to TRBJ2-1; 15 bases align to TRBD2. Germline trimming cut 5 bases from V and 3 bases from J; bases unmatched to any gene: 8. The CDR3 runs to 18 residues. Germline V gene lookup returns CDR1 MNHEY and CDR2 SMNVEV (reference sequence).